These T cell receptor beta chains were read from a single sample in a study of blood T cell repertoires in COVID-19. Profiling relied on immunoSEQ multiplex PCR, and the TCRdb table lists in-frame clones only, not all of them. The sample carries 80,000 to 100,000 clones, roughly 76% recorded once. Sample: peripheral blood. These receptors all come from a woman of 80 years or more with active or convalescent COVID-19. Both conserved end residues are part of each CDR3. The D gene is left open where the match is weak. Rows may omit the clone size; those that give it use once, few, many or a size class.

d_gene	abundance	v_gene	j_gene	CDR3aa	CDR3nt
-	-	TRBV11-2	TRBJ1-3	CASGGYSSGNTIYF	TGTGCCAGCGGGGGGTACAGCTCTGGAAACACCATATATTTT
-	once	TRBV24-1	TRBJ2-3	CATSDPAGAPVAQYF	TGTGCCACCAGTGATCCGGCGGGGGCTCCAGTGGCGCAGTATTTT
TRBD1	-	TRBV7-2	TRBJ1-5	CASSSRQGAVIGQPQHF	TGTGCCAGCAGCTCGCGACAGGGGGCTGTTATCGGGCAGCCCCAGCATTTT
TRBD2	-	TRBV27	TRBJ2-3	CASTKAGGPGTDTQYF	TGTGCCAGCACCAAAGCGGGAGGGCCGGGCACAGATACGCAGTATTTT
-	-	TRBV28	TRBJ2-3	CASRLGGADTQYF	TGTGCCAGCAGGTTGGGAGGTGCAGATACGCAGTATTTT
-	-	TRBV9	TRBJ1-3	CASSIHLDGGNTIYF	TGTGCCAGCAGCATACACTTAGACGGGGGAAACACCATATATTTT
TRBD1	-	TRBV11-3	TRBJ2-7	CASSSGTGTYEQYF	TGTGCCAGCAGCTCCGGGACAGGGACCTACGAGCAGTACTTC
TRBD2	-	TRBV19	TRBJ2-1	CASSTLAGYNEQFF	TGTGCCAGTAGTACCCTAGCGGGTTACAATGAGCAGTTCTTC
-	-	TRBV21-1	TRBJ1-6	CASSPPKGNSPLHF	TGTGCCAGCAGCCCACCGAAGGGGAATTCACCCCTCCACTTT
-	-	TRBV28	TRBJ1-2	CASSLELKAGKDYGYTF	TGTGCCAGCAGTTTAGAATTGAAGGCGGGGAAGGACTATGGCTACACCTTC
TRBD2	-	TRBV6-2/TRBV6-3	TRBJ2-7	CASSYGTSGFSYEQYF	TGTGCCAGCAGTTACGGGACTAGCGGATTCTCCTACGAGCAGTACTTC
-	-	TRBV11-3	TRBJ1-6	CASSLRSYNSPLHF	TGTGCCAGCAGCCTAAGGAGTTACAATTCACCCCTCCACTTT
TRBD2	few	TRBV9	TRBJ2-7	CASSVGLAGNYEQYF	TGTGCCAGCAGCGTAGGGCTAGCGGGAAACTACGAGCAGTACTTC
-	-	TRBV5-6	TRBJ1-4	CASSRGRSNEKLFF	TGTGCCAGCAGCCGAGGGCGATCTAATGAAAAACTGTTTTTT
TRBD1	once	TRBV19	TRBJ1-1	CASLQGWGTEAFF	TGTGCCAGTTTACAGGGGTGGGGCACTGAAGCTTTCTTT
-	-	TRBV2	TRBJ2-1	CAGRGYNEQFF	TGTGCCGGAAGGGGGTACAATGAGCAGTTCTTC
-	-	TRBV5-1	TRBJ2-2	CASSSLTGSNTGELFF	TGCGCCAGCAGCTCCCTAACAGGTTCCAACACCGGGGAGCTGTTTTTT
TRBD1	-	TRBV30	TRBJ2-7	CAFKGAGVYEQYF	TGTGCCTTTAAGGGGGCCGGGGTTTACGAGCAGTACTTC
-	-	TRBV5-1	TRBJ1-5	CASSLVVQPQHF	TGCGCCAGCAGCTTGGTAGTTCAGCCCCAGCATTTT
-	-	TRBV5-4	TRBJ2-5	CASSWGRVETQYF	TGTGCCAGCAGCTGGGGCCGGGTAGAGACCCAGTACTTC
TRBD1	-	TRBV7-3	TRBJ2-5	CASSSRTGEETQYF	TGTGCCAGCAGCTCCCGGACAGGGGAGGAGACCCAGTACTTC
-	-	TRBV5-1	TRBJ2-5	CASSLVAGGGETQYF	TGCGCCAGCAGCTTGGTGGCAGGTGGCGGGGAGACCCAGTACTTC
TRBD2	-	TRBV3-1/TRBV3-2	TRBJ2-1	CASSLKRGRYNEQFF	TGTGCCAGCAGTCTGAAGCGGGGACGATACAATGAGCAGTTCTTC
TRBD1	few	TRBV28	TRBJ1-5	CASSYRDRGSQLNQPQHF	TGTGCCAGCAGTTACCGGGACAGGGGGTCTCAACTAAATCAGCCCCAGCATTTT
-	-	TRBV7-9	TRBJ2-7	CASSVLDEQYF	TGTGCCAGCAGCGTATTAGACGAGCAGTACTTC
-	-	TRBV4-3	TRBJ2-1	CASSQDAPRGSYNEQFF	TGCGCCAGCAGCCAAGATGCCCCCCGAGGCTCCTACAATGAGCAGTTCTTC
TRBD1	-	TRBV2	TRBJ2-5	CASNRDRVETQYF	TGTGCCAGCAATAGGGACAGGGTGGAGACCCAGTACTTC
TRBD1	-	TRBV28	TRBJ1-2	CASGDRDYGYTF	TGTGCCAGCGGGGACAGGGATTATGGCTACACCTTC
TRBD1	once	TRBV2	TRBJ2-7	CASGQGANEQYF	TGTGCCAGCGGACAGGGGGCAAACGAGCAGTACTTC
TRBD1	-	TRBV4-1	TRBJ1-4	CASSQLQGATNEKLFF	TGCGCCAGCAGCCAGCTCCAGGGGGCAACTAATGAAAAACTGTTTTTT
TRBD1	-	TRBV5-4	TRBJ2-7	CATHAGTGGDEQYF	TGTGCCACACACGCCGGGACAGGGGGCGACGAGCAGTACTTC
-	-	TRBV11-2	TRBJ1-3	CASSLPDSRSGNTIYF	TGTGCCAGCAGCCTTCCGGACAGCCGCTCTGGAAACACCATATATTTT
-	-	TRBV21-1	TRBJ2-5	CASTVRFRGHLVQETQYF	TGTGCCAGCACGGTCAGGTTCAGGGGGCATCTAGTCCAAGAGACCCAGTACTTC
TRBD1	-	TRBV5-4	TRBJ2-6	CASGYLDRGPGANVLTF	TGTGCCAGCGGTTATTTAGACAGGGGACCCGGGGCCAACGTCCTGACTTTC
TRBD1	-	TRBV9	TRBJ1-1	CASSVNGQGARETEAFF	TGTGCCAGCAGCGTAAATGGACAGGGGGCGCGGGAAACTGAAGCTTTCTTT
TRBD2	-	TRBV4-3	TRBJ2-7	CASSQASGGLAFSYEQYF	TGCGCCAGCAGCCAAGCCTCCGGCGGACTAGCATTCTCCTACGAGCAGTACTTC
-	-	TRBV7-2	TRBJ1-2	CASSRLGLYGYTF	TGTGCCAGCAGCCGGTTGGGCCTCTATGGCTACACCTTC
-	-	TRBV21-1	TRBJ1-6	CASSWTGSYNSPLHF	TGTGCCAGCAGCTGGACAGGCTCCTATAATTCACCCCTCCACTTT
-	-	TRBV28	TRBJ1-5	CASRPNDSNQPQHF	TGTGCCAGCAGGCCTAATGATAGCAATCAGCCCCAGCATTTT
TRBD2	-	TRBV19	TRBJ2-2	CASSERGGGTGELFF	TGTGCCAGCAGTGAGCGGGGTGGAGGGACCGGGGAGCTGTTTTTT
TRBD1	few	TRBV10-3	TRBJ2-2	CAISGAYRGATGELFF	TGTGCCATCAGTGGAGCTTACAGGGGGGCCACCGGGGAGCTGTTTTTT
-	-	TRBV7-2	TRBJ1-3	CASSPTTFLGNTIYF	TGTGCCAGCAGCCCTACCACGTTTCTAGGAAACACCATATATTTT
-	-	TRBV4-3	TRBJ1-2	CASSQGRRSVNGYTF	TGCGCCAGCAGCCAAGGCCGACGGAGCGTAAATGGCTACACCTTC
TRBD1	few	TRBV9	TRBJ1-2	CASSPGQQNYGYTF	TGTGCCAGCAGCCCGGGACAGCAAAACTATGGCTACACCTTC
-	-	TRBV6-5	TRBJ1-2	CASSYSQGNYGYTF	TGTGCCAGCAGTTACTCGCAGGGGAACTATGGCTACACCTTC
-	-	TRBV28	TRBJ1-1	CASRSKTEAFF	TGTGCCAGCAGGAGTAAAACTGAAGCTTTCTTT
-	-	TRBV30	TRBJ2-7	CACPRRGGFSYEQYF	TGTGCCTGCCCCCGTAGGGGGGGTTTTAGCTACGAGCAGTACTTC
TRBD1	-	TRBV23-1	TRBJ1-4	CASSHFGQGEKLFF	TGCGCCAGCAGTCACTTCGGACAGGGAGAAAAACTGTTTTTT
TRBD2	-	TRBV7-3	TRBJ2-3	CASSSGGLAGVDTQYF	TGTGCCAGCAGCTCGGGCGGACTAGCGGGAGTGGATACGCAGTATTTT
-	-	TRBV6-5	TRBJ1-1	CASSYLQGRGNTEAFF	TGTGCCAGCAGTTACCTCCAGGGTAGAGGGAACACTGAAGCTTTCTTT
TRBD2	-	TRBV5-1	TRBJ2-7	CASSRRSSTSGSREQYF	TGCGCCAGCAGCCGTAGATCCTCGACTAGCGGGAGTAGGGAGCAGTACTTC
-	few	TRBV24-1	TRBJ2-2	CATAPGHANTGELFF	TGTGCCACCGCGCCAGGCCACGCCAACACCGGGGAGCTGTTTTTT
-	-	TRBV7-9	TRBJ1-1	CAYAGEGISNTEAFF	TGTGCCTACGCCGGGGAAGGGATCTCAAACACTGAAGCTTTCTTT